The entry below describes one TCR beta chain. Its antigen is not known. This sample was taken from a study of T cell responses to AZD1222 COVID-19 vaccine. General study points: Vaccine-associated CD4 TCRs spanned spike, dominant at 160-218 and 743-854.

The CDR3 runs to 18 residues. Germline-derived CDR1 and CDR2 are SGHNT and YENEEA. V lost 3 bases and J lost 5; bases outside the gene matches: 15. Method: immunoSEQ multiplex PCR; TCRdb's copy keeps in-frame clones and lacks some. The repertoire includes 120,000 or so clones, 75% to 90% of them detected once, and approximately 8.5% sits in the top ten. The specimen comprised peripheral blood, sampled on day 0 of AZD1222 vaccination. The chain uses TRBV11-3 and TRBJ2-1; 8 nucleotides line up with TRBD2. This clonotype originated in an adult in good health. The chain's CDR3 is CASSLIGGVAGTDNEQFF. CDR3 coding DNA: TGTGCCAGCAGCTTGATCGGAGGGGTAGCGGGAACAGACAATGAGCAGTTCTTC. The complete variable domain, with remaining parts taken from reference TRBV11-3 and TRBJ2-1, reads EAGVVQSPRYKIIEKKQPVAFWCNPISGHNTLYWYLQNLGQGPELLIRYENEEAVDDSQLPKDRFSAERLKGVDSTLKIQPAELGDSAVYLCASSLIGGVAGTDNEQFFGPGTRLTVL.